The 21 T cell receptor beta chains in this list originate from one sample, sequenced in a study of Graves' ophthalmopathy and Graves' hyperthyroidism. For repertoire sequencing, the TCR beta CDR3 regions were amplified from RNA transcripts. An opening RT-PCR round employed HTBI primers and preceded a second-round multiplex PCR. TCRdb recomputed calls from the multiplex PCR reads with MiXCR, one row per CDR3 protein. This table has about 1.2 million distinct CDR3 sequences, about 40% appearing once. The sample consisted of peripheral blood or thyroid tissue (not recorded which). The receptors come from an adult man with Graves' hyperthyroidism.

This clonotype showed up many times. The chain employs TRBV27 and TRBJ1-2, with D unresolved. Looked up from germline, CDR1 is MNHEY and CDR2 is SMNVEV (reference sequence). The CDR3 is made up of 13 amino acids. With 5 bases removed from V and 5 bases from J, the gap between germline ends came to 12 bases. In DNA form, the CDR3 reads TGTGCCAGCAGTCCCACCGCGATGTATGGCTACACCTTC. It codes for CASSPTAMYGYTF.

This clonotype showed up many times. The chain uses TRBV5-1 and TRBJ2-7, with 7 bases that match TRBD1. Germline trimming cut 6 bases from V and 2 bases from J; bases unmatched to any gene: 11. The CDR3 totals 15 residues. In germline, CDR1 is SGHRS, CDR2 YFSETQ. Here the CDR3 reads CASTRQGDRAYEQYF. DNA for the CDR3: TGCGCCAGCACCAGACAGGGAGATAGAGCCTACGAGCAGTACTTC.

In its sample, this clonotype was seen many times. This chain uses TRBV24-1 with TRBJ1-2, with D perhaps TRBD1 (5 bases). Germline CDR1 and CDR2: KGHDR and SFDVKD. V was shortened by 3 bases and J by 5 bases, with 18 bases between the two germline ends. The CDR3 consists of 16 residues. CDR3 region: CATSDSRDLHRYGYTF. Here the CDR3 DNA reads TGTGCCACCAGTGATAGCCGGGACCTGCATAGGTATGGCTACACCTTC.

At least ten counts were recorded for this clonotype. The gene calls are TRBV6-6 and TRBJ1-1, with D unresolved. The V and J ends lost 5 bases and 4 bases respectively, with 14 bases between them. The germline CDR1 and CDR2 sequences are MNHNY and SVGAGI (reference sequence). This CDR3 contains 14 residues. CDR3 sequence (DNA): TGTGCCAGCAGTCATCAGGTCTTTTCCACTGAAGCTTTCTTT. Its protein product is CASSHQVFSTEAFF.

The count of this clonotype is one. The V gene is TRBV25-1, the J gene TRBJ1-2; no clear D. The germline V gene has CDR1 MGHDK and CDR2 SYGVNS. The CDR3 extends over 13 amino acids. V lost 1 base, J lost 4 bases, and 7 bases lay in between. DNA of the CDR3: TGTGCCAGCAGTGAATGGGGAATCTATGGCTACACCTTC. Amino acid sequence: CASSEWGIYGYTF.

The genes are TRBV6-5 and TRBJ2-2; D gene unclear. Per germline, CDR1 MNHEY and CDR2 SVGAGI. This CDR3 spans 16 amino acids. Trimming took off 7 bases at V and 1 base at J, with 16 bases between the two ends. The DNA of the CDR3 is TGTGCCAGCACATCAGTCAGGACGGTGAACACCGGGGAGCTGTTTTTT. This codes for CASTSVRTVNTGELFF.

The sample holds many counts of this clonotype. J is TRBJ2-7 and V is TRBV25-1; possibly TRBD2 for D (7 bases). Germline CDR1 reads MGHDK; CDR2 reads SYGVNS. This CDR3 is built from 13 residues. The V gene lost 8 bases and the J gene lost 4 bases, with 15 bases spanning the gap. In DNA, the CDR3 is TGTGCCAGCCGAGGACAGCGGGAATACGAGCAGTACTTC. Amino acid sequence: CASRGQREYEQYF.

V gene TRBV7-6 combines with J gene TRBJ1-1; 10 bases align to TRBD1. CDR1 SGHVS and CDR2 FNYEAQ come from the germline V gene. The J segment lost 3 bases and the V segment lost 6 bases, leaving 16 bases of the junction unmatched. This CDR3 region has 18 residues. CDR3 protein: CASSPYRGQGGGYTEAFF. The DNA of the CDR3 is TGTGCCAGCAGTCCTTACCGCGGACAGGGGGGCGGATACACTGAAGCTTTCTTT.

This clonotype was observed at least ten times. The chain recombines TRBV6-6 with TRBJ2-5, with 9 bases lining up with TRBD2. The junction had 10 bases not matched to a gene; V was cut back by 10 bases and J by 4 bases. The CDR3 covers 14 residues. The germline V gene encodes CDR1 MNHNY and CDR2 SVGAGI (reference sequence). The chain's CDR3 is CATGGSGSGETQYF. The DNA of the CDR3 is TGTGCCACAGGGGGTAGCGGGAGTGGAGAGACCCAGTACTTC.

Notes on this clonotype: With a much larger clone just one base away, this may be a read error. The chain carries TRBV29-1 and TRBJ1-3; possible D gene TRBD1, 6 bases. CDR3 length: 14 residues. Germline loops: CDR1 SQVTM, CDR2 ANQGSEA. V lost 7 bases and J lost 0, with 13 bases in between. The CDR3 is CSARGGSSGNTIYF. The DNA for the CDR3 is TGCAGCGCGAGGGGGGGGAGCTCTGGAAACACCATATATTTT.

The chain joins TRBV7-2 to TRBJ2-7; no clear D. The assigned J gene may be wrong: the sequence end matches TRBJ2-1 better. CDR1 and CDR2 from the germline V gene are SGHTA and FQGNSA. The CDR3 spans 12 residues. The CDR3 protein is CASSLMEGQQFF. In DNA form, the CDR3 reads TGTGCCAGCAGCCTGATGGAAGGGCAGCAGTTCTTC.

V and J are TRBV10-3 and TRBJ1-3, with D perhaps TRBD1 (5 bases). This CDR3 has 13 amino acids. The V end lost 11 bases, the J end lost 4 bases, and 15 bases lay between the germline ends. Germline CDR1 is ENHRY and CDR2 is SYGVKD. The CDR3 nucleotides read TGTGCCGCACAGGACGGTCAAGGAAACACCATATATTTT. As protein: CAAQDGQGNTIYF.

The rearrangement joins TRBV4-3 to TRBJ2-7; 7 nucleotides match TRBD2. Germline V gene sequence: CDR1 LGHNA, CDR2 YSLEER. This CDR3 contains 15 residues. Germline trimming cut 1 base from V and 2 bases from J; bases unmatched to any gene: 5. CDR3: CASSQGSSGTYEQYF. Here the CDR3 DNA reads TGCGCCAGCAGCCAAGGTTCTAGCGGAACCTACGAGCAGTACTTC.

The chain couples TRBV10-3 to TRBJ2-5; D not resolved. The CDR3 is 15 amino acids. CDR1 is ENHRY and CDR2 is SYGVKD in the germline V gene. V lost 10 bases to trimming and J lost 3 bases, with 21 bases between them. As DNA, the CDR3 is TGTGCCAGCAGCTCTCATACAGTGTTGAAAGAGACCCAGTACTTC. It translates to CASSSHTVLKETQYF.

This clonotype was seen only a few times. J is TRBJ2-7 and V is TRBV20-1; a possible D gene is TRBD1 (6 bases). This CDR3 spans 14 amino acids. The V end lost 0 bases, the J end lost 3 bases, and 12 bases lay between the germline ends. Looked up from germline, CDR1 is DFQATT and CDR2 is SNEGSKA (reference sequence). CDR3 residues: CSARDLGRGYEQYF. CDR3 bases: TGCAGTGCTAGAGATCTCGGCAGGGGCTACGAGCAGTACTTC.

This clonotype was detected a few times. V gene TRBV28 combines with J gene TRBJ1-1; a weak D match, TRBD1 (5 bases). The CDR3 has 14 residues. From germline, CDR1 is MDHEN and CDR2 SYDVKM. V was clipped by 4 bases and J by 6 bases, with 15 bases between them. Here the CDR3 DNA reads TGTGCCAGCAGTTCCTGGGGTGAAGGGGCTGAAGCTTTCTTT. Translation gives CASSSWGEGAEAFF.

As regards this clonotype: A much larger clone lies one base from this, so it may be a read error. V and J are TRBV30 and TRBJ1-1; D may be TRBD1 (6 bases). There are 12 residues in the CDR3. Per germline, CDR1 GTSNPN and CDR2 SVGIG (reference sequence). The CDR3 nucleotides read TGTGCCTGGAAGAGGGGGGAAACTGAAGCTCTCTTT. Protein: CAWKRGETEALF. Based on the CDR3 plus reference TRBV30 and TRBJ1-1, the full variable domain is SQTIHQWPATLVQPVGSPLSLECTVEGTSNPNLYWYRQAAGRGLQLLFYSVGIGQISSEVPQNLSASRPQDRQFILSSKKLLLSDSGFYLCAWKRGETEALFGQGTRLTVV.

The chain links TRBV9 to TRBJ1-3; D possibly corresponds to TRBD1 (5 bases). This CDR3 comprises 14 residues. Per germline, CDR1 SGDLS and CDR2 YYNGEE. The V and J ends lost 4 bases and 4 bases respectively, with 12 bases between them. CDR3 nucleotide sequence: TGTGCCAGCAGCCCATTTGACAGCGGAAACACCATATATTTT. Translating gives CASSPFDSGNTIYF.

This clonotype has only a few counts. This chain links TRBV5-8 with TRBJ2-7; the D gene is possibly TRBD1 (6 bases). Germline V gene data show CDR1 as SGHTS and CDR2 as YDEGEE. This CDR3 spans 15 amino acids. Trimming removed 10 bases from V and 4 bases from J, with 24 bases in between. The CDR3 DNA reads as TGTGCCGATAGGGACACATCGACTAACTTTTACGAGCAGTACTTC. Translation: CADRDTSTNFYEQYF.

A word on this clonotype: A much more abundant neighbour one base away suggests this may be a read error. Here the CDR3 reads CASSLALTANTGELFF. The DNA of the CDR3 is TGTGCCAGCAGCTTAGCGCTTACAGCCAACACCGGGGAGCTGTTTTTT. The chain links TRBV7-6 to TRBJ2-2; no firm D call. V lost 0 bases to trimming and J lost 2 bases, with 10 bases between them. CDR1 is SGHVS, CDR2 FNYEAQ, per germline. The CDR3 loop spans 16 amino acids. Variable domain in full (rest from reference TRBV7-6 and TRBJ2-2): GAGVSQSPRYKVTKRGQDVALRCDPISGHVSLYWYRQALGQGPEFLTYFNYEAQQDKSGLPNDRFSAERPEGSISTLTIQRTEQRDSAMYRCASSLALTANTGELFFGEGSRLTVL.

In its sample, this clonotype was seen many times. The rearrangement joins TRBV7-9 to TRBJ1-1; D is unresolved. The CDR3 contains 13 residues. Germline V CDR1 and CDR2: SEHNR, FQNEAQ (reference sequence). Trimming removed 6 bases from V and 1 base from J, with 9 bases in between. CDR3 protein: CASSLLENTEAFF. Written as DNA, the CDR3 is TGTGCCAGCAGTTTACTCGAGAACACTGAAGCTTTCTTT.